This entry concerns a single T cell receptor (beta chain). Its cognate antigen has yet to be identified. Qualities for individual bases were not recorded, and no much larger clone is one base off. This entry is derived from a study of CD8+ T cells in alopecia areata (dated by TCRdb to between 2018 and 2020). Describing the broader study: The treated patients took part in an open-label pilot trial in which moderate-to-severe alopecia areata was treated with oral tofacitinib at 5 to 10 mg twice daily. Human TCRbeta sequencing covered scalp tissue and sorted CD4+ and CD8+ peripheral blood T cells from patchy and totalis/universalis alopecia areata patients and healthy controls. The RNA source kit depended on sample type: the PAXgene miRNA kit for fixed scalp, the miRNeasy kit for PBMCs, and the RNeasy kit for mouse skin. Patients received tofacitinib for 6 to 18 months and were then followed off drug for 6 months to check for delayed response and recurrence. Amplification of TCRbeta CDR3 regions was done by immunoSEQ multiplex PCR using 35 Vbeta forward primers and 13 Jbeta reverse primers. High-throughput TCRbeta sequencing was used to examine T cell clonal expansion in alopecia areata in both the C3H/HeJ mouse model and human patients. Scalp clonality was compared across normal scalp (n=4), patchy alopecia areata scalp (n=8), and alopecia totalis/universalis scalp (n=8). Biopsies were taken from tofacitinib-treated patients at baseline and again at 4 and 24 weeks into treatment, and several of those patients also had a later scalp biopsy.

There are 14 amino acids in the CDR3, from cysteine to phenylalanine inclusive. Only CDR3 DNA is held: 42 bases, read in frame from base 1. Based on the germline V gene, the CDR1 and CDR2 sequences are MGHDK and SYGVNS. V and J are truncated by 6 bases and 4 bases respectively, leaving an intervening sequence of 15 bases. The sample's time point label, decoded: baseline before oral tofacitinib. From alopecia areata patients, peripheral blood was collected along with lesional scalp punch biopsies. PBMCs were isolated by density centrifugation and stained for CD3, CD4 and CD8, after which CD4+ and CD8+ T cells were sorted on a FACSAria. What the research found in general, with its limitations: Compared with normal scalp, lesional scalp, particularly in alopecia totalis/universalis, had higher clonality and more expanded CD8+ clones, which suggests antigenic drive. Compared with mice, TCR sequences shared between patients were less clear, possibly partly because of HLA diversity across the patient population. Unlike mouse skin, which is dominated by gammadelta T cells, normal human skin has resident alphabeta T cells that are also sequenced, and this complicates analysis of the scalp TCR repertoire.

The receptor library was made with the immunoSEQ multiplex PCR assay. RNA was extracted from all samples and reverse transcribed into cDNA, which served as template for TCR sequencing. First-strand cDNA was synthesized using SuperScript III with a 2:1 mix of oligo-dT and random hexamers. A synthetic immune receptor repertoire was used to gauge amplification bias, and whatever bias remained was removed computationally. As for the authors' bioinformatics: Raw reads were preprocessed for error removal, and CDR3 was defined according to IMGT conventions as running from the conserved cysteine to phenylalanine. Clonality was computed as 1 minus the Shannon entropy, with the entropy normalized by log2 of the number of productive unique TCRs. CD4 or CD8 identity of scalp clones was inferred by cross-referencing scalp TCRbeta sequences with sorted blood CD4 and CD8 repertoires. The immuneACCESS repertoire file appears here via TCRdb, limited to in-frame rearrangements. These files lack a portion of the clones; in checked studies, under half of the deficit traces to unresolved V genes, and the cause of the others is not known. V and J calls and clone size are as listed in that table; D and trimming were resolved from the DNA. The sample table holds over 200,000 clones, of which roughly 57% were seen once. Over 0.4% of the sample is in the top ten clones.

The source of this sequence is a human donor with alopecia areata. Sequencing was performed on CD4+ T cells sorted from blood, taken at week 0. The chain employs TRBV25-1 and TRBJ1-2; no D gene can be assigned with confidence. Read as DNA, the sequence is TGTGCCAGCAGCCCTGTGCAGGCATCCTATGGCTACACCTTC. It translates to CASSPVQASYGYTF.